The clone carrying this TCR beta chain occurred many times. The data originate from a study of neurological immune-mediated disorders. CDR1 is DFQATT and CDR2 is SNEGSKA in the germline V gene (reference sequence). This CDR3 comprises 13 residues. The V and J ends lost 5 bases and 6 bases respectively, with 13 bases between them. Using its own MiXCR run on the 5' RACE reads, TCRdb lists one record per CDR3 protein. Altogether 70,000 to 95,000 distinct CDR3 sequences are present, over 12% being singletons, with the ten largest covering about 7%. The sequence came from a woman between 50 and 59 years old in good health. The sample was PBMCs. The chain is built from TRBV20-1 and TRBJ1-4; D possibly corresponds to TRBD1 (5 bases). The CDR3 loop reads CSAPDRMDEKLFF. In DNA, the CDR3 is TGCAGTGCTCCAGACAGAATGGATGAAAAACTGTTTTTT.